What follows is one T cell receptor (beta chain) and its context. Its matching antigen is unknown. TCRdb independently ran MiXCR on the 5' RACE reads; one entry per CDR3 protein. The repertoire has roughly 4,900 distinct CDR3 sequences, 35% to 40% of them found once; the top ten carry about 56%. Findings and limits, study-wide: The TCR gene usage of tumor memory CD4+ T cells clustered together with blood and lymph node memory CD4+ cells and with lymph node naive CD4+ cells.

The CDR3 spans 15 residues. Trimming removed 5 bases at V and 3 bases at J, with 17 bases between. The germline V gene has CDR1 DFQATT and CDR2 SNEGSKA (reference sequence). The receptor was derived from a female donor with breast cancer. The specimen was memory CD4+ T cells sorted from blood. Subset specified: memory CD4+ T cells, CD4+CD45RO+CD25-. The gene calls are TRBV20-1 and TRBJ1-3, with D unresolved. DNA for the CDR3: TGCAGTGCTGCCGGAGGGTGGTTAGGTGGAAACACCATATATTTT. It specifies CSAAGGWLGGNTIYF.